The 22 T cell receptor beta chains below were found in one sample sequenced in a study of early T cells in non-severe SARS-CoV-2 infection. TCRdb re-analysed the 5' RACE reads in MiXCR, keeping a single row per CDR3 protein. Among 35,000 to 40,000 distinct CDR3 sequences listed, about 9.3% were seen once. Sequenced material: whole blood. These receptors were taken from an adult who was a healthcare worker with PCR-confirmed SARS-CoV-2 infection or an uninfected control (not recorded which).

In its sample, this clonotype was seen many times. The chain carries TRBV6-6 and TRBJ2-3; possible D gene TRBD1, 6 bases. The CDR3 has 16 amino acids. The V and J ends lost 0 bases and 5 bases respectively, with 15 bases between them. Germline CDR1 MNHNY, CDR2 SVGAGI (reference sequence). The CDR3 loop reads CASSYSMRGYGDTQYF. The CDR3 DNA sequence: TGTGCCAGCAGTTACTCAATGAGGGGGTATGGAGATACGCAGTATTTT.

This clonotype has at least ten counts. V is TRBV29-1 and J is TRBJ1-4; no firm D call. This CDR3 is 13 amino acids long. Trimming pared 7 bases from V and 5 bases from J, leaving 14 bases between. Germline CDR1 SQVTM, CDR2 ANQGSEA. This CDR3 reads CSAKTVGNEKLFF. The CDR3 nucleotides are TGCAGCGCCAAGACGGTCGGAAATGAAAAACTGTTTTTT.

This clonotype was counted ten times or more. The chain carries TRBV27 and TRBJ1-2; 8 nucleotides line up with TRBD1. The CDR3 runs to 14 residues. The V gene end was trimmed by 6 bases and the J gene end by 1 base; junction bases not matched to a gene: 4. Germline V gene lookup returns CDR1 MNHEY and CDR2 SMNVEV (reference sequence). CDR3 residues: CASSSTGVNYGYTF. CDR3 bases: TGTGCCAGCAGCTCGACAGGGGTTAACTATGGCTACACCTTC.

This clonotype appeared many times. CDR3 sequence: CASSLDRPKETQYF. CDR3 nucleotides: TGTGCCAGCAGCTTAGATCGGCCCAAAGAGACCCAGTACTTC. The chain combines TRBV11-1 with TRBJ2-5; D remains unclear. The CDR3 covers 14 residues. The V end was cut by 1 base, the J end by 3 bases, with 9 bases between. CDR1 SGHAT and CDR2 FQDESV come from the germline V gene (reference sequence).

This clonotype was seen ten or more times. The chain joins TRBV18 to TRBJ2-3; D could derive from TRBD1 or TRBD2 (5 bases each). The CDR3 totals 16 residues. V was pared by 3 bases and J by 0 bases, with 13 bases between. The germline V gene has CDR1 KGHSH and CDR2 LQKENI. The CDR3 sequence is CASSPPGRQSTDTQYF. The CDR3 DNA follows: TGTGCCAGCTCACCCCCGGGACGCCAAAGCACAGATACGCAGTATTTT.

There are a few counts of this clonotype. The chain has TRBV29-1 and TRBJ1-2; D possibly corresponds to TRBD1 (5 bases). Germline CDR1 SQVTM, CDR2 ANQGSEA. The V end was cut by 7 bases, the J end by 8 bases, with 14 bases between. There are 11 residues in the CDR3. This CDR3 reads CSARDSRGYTF. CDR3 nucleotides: TGCAGCGCGAGGGACTCTCGCGGCTACACCTTC.

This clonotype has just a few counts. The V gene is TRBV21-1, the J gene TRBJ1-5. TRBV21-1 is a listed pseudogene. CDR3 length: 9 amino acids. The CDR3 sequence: CARNQPQHF. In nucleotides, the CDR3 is TGTGCCAGAAATCAGCCCCAGCATTTT.

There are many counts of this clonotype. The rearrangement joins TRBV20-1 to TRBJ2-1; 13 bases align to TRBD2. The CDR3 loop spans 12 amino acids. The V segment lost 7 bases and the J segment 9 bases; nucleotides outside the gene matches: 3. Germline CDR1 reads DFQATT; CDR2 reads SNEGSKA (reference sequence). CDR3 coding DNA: TGCAGTGGACTAGCGGGGGGCGGTGAGCAGTTCTTC. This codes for CSGLAGGGEQFF.

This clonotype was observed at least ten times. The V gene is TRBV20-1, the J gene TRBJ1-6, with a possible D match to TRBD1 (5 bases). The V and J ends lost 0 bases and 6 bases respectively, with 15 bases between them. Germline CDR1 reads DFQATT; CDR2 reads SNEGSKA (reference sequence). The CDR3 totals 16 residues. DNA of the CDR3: TGCAGTGCTAGAGATTTCGGGGGGGTGTTTAATTCACCCCTCCACTTT. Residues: CSARDFGGVFNSPLHF.

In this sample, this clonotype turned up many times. The CDR3 protein is CASSSLRGGPFYEQYF. The CDR3 nucleotides are TGTGCCAGCAGCTCCTTACGGGGGGGACCTTTCTACGAGCAGTACTTC. The chain links TRBV7-2 to TRBJ2-7, with 8 bases fitting TRBD2. The CDR3 is made up of 16 amino acids. Germline CDR1 reads SGHTA; CDR2 reads FQGNSA. The V gene end was trimmed by 4 bases and the J gene end by 3 bases; junction bases not matched to a gene: 11.

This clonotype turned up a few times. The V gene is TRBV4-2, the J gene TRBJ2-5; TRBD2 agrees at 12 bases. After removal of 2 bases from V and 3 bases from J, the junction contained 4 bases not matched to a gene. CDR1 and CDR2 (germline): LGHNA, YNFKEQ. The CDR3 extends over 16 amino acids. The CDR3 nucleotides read TGTGCCAGCAGCCAAACCTCTAGCGGGGGGGAAGAGACCCAGTACTTC. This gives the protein CASSQTSSGGEETQYF.

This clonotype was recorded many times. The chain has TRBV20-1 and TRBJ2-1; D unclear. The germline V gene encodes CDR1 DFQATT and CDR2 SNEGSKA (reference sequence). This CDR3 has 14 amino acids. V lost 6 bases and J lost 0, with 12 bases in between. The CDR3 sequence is CSALSQSSYNEQFF. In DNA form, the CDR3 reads TGCAGTGCCCTTAGCCAGAGCTCCTACAATGAGCAGTTCTTC.

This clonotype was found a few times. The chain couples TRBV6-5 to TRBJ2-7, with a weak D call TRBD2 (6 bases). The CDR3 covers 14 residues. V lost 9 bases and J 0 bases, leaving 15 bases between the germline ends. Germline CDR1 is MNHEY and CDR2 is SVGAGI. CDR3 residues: CASTGTLASYEQYF. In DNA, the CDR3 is TGTGCCAGTACCGGGACTCTAGCCTCCTACGAGCAGTACTTC.

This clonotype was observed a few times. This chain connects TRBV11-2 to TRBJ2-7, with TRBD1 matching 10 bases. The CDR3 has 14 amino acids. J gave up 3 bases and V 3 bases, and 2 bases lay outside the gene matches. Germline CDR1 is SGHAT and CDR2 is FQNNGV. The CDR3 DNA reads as TGTGCCAGCAGCTTTGACAGGGGGCTCTACGAGCAGTACTTC. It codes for CASSFDRGLYEQYF.

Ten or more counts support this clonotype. In nucleotides, the CDR3 is TGCGCCAGCAGCTTTCAGCACAGGGAACGCACTGAAGCTTTCTTT. This translates into CASSFQHRERTEAFF. This chain links TRBV5-1 with TRBJ1-1, with TRBD1 as a possible D gene (6 bases). This CDR3 contains 15 residues. Trimming took off 2 bases at V and 4 bases at J, with 15 bases between the two ends. The germline CDR1 and CDR2 sequences are SGHRS and YFSETQ.

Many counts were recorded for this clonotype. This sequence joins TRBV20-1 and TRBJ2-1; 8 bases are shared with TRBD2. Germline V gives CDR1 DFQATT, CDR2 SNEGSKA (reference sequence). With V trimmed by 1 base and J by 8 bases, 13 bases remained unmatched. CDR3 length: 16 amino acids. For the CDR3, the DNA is TGCAGTGCTAGAGGGACCACAAGCGGGGGTTTCGATGAGCAGTTCTTC. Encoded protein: CSARGTTSGGFDEQFF.

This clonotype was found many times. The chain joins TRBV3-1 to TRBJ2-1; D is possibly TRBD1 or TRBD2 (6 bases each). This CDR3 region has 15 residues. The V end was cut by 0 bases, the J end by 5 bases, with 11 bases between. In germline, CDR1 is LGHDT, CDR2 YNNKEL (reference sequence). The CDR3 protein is CASSQDAGHHNEQFF. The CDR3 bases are TGTGCCAGCAGCCAAGATGCGGGACACCACAATGAGCAGTTCTTC.

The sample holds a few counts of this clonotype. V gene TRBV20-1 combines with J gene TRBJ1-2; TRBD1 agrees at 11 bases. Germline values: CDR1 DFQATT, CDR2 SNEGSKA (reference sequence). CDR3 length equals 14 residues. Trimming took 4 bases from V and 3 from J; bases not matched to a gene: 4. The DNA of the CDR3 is TGCAGTGCTACGGGGACAGGGGGAGACTATGGCTACACCTTC. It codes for CSATGTGGDYGYTF.

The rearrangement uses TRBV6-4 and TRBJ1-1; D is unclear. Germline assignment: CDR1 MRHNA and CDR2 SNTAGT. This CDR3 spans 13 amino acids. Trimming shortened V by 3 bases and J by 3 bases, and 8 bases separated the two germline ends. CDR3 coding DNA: TGTGCCAGCAGTGATGCCCCCTACACTGAAGCTTTCTTT. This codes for CASSDAPYTEAFF.

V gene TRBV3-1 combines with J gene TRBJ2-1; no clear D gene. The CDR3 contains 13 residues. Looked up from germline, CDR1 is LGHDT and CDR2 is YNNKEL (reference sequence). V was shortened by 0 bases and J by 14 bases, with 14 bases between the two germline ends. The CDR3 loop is CASSQDVNGLKFF. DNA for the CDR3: TGTGCCAGCAGCCAAGATGTGAACGGCCTGAAGTTCTTC.

CDR3 amino acids: CSVQGQTSYEQYF. CDR3 nucleotides: TGCAGCGTACAGGGACAGACTTCCTACGAGCAGTACTTC. The chain combines TRBV29-1 with TRBJ2-7; 7 bases agree with TRBD1. Per germline, CDR1 SQVTM and CDR2 ANQGSEA. The CDR3 extends over 13 amino acids. V lost 6 bases and J lost 1; bases outside the gene matches: 6.

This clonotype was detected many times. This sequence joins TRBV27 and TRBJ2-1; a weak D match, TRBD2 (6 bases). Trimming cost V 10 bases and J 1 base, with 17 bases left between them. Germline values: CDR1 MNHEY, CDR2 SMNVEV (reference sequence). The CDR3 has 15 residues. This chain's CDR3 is CATWFRGGSYNEQFF. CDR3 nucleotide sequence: TGTGCCACCTGGTTTCGTGGGGGGTCCTACAATGAGCAGTTCTTC.